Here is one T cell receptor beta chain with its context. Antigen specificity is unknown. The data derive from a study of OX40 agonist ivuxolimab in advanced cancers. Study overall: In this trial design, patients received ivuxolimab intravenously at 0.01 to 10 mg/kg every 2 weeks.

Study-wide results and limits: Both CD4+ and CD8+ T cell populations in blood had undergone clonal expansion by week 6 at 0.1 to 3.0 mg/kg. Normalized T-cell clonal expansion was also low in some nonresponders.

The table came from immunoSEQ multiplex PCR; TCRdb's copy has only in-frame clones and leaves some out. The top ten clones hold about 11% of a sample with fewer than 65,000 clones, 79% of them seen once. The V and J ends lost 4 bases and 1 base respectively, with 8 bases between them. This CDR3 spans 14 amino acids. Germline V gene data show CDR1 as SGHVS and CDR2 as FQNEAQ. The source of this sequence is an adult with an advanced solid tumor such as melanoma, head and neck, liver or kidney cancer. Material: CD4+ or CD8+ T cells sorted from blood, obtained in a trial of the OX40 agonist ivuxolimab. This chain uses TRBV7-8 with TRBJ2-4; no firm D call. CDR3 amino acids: CASSSEVAKNIQYF. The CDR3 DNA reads TGTGCCAGCAGCTCCGAGGTTGCCAAAAACATTCAGTACTTC.